This T cell receptor beta chain stems from a study of T cells in Graves' hyperthyroidism and ophthalmopathy (dated by TCRdb to 2018 to 2020). With regard to the full study: Peripheral blood was collected at initial diagnosis, before any treatment. To identify TCR V-J signatures that set the groups apart, the researchers used a discovery cohort of 100 patients, made up of under 45 with Graves' ophthalmopathy and 57 with stable Graves' hyperthyroidism. Prospective prediction of ophthalmopathy was tested in an independent validation cohort of 18 to 20 hyperthyroidism patients and 15 to 17 patients who later progressed to ophthalmopathy. The 85 to 100 discovery patients were divided at random into training and test sets in a 7:3 ratio. In roughly six Graves' hyperthyroidism patients, the study also compared T-cell repertoires from thyroid tissue with T-cell repertoires from blood. After blood sampling, hyperthyroidism patients were treated with methimazole at a starting dose of 30 mg daily, and ophthalmopathy patients were treated with high-dose intravenous methylprednisolone. The paper describes TCR Vbeta CDR3 sequencing of some 130 peripheral blood samples, made up of roughly 45 ophthalmopathy patients, some 76 hyperthyroidism patients and 17 progressor patients. Study-wide findings and limitations: Sample size was not statistically predetermined, and blinding of investigators to group allocation was not performed. Blood samples also contained most of the expanded thyroid clonotypes (frequency above 0.001), which suggests that blood repertoires may reflect thyroid immune responses. Ophthalmopathy was separated from stable hyperthyroidism by a 13 V-J signature model, with approximately 89% sensitivity and about 84% specificity obtained in cross-validation and 80%/75% obtained in testing. During validation, the model predicted progression to ophthalmopathy a median of approximately 6 months ahead of onset, with almost 71% sensitivity and 72% to 85% specificity.

The CDR3 spans 17 residues, from the cysteine through the phenylalanine. CDR3 DNA is the only sequence kept; it has 51 bases, read in frame from the first base. CDR1 and CDR2, looked up from the germline V gene, are LGHNA and YNFKEQ. Trimming removed 0 bases from V and 7 bases from J, leaving 19 bases between the germline ends. Graves' hyperthyroidism was defined as stable when no progression to ophthalmopathy occurred over 18 months of follow-up. Hyperthyroidism patients were aged 18 to 65 years and newly diagnosed, with disease duration of less than 2 months. The study excluded patients with uncontrolled infections, other autoimmune diseases, pregnancy or lactation. Diagnoses were established on the basis of clinical symptoms, serum thyroxine and TRAb, thyroid ultrasound, and orbital computed tomography. Ficoll-Paque density gradient centrifugation was used to isolate PBMCs from about 9 ml of fresh peripheral blood. Trizol reagent was used to extract total RNA, and RNA quality was then checked on an Agilent 2100 Bioanalyzer.

With regard to this clonotype: This receptor's antigen is unknown. No quality values exist for individual bases; no much larger clone is one base distant.

The TCR beta CDR3 regions were amplified from the RNA transcripts. For the first round of RT-PCR on the TCR CDR3, the HTBI primer set was used together with the Qiagen OneStep RT-PCR kit. The libraries were constructed in a second round of multiplex PCR and then size-selected and purified. The libraries were sequenced on an Illumina HiSeq2000 using paired-end 100 bp reads. In the authors' own workflow: Raw data were processed with SOAPnuke, discarding reads with adapters, uncalled bases, mean Phred below 15, or no exact constant-primer or identifier match. COPE v1.2.5 was used to merge the high-quality paired reads, and each unique nucleotide sequence was defined as a clonotype. Clonotypes were aligned to IMGT TRBV, TRBD and TRBJ reference segments using MiTCR v1.1. The analysis included only V-J combinations with a frequency above 0.0001, which together covered over 98% of the repertoires. A TCS score was defined as the ratio of F50 (clonal expansion) to E x V (chaos), with BLOSUM62-based TCRdist applied between CDR3 peptides within each V-J. Welch's t-statistics and random forest reduced 500 to 550 V-J features to fewer than 15, which were used in a naive Bayes classifier (R e1071). The public reads were quality trimmed at Q25 with fastp and then assembled into clones with MiXCR by TCRdb, keeping productive beta chains. One record per CDR3 amino acid sequence lists the most common genes and DNA. None of the V and J calls come from the authors' own analysis; TCRdb made them. This sample gives over 300,000 distinct CDR3 sequences in total; approximately 14% of them show up just once. The ten largest clones add up to about 11% of the sample.

The V and J segments used are TRBV4-2 and TRBJ1-5; the D gene lacks a confident call. Sequenced input: blood. This clonotype was sampled from a woman aged 60-75 years with Graves' hyperthyroidism. The DNA sequence is as follows: TGTGCCAGCAGCCAAGATCCAGGAACGGAGGCCCGCCAGCCCCAGCATTTT. This yields the protein CASSQDPGTEARQPQHF.